The 3 T cell receptor beta chains reported below all come from one sample, sequenced in a study of T-cell reconstitution after alpha-beta-depleted transplantation in children. Molecular barcoding with unique molecular identifiers was used for the TCRbeta library. TCRdb itself ran the PCR reads through MiXCR, one entry per CDR3 protein. Of over 45,000 distinct CDR3 sequences in the sample, approximately 43% were seen once. This specimen was PBMCs, mostly from graft donor cells, taken 360 days after TCRalphabeta/CD19-depleted stem cell transplant. These receptors all come from a male patient younger than 18 who had a stem cell transplant for acute lymphoblastic leukemia, so the T cells may come from the graft donor.

This clonotype was observed once. The chain links TRBV4-1 to TRBJ2-7; D call uncertain. V lost 0 bases, J lost 4 bases, and 7 bases lay in between. The CDR3 covers 13 residues. The germline V gene encodes CDR1 MGHRA and CDR2 YSYEKL. The chain's CDR3 is CASSQEGLYEQYF. The CDR3 DNA follows: TGCGCCAGCAGCCAAGAGGGGTTATACGAGCAGTACTTC.

This chain joins TRBV5-6 and TRBJ2-7; D is tentatively TRBD1 or TRBD2 (5 bases each). The germline V and J ends were trimmed by 0 bases and 6 bases, with 7 bases remaining between them. The CDR3 contains 12 residues. Germline V gives CDR1 SGHDT, CDR2 YYEEEE. The CDR3 DNA reads as TGTGCCAGCAGCTTGGACGGGGCCGAGCAGTACTTC. Encoded protein: CASSLDGAEQYF.

This clonotype was seen only a few times. V is TRBV7-9 and J is TRBJ2-7; 7 bases align to TRBD1. The CDR3 contains 15 residues. Germline trimming cut 5 bases from V and 5 bases from J; bases unmatched to any gene: 12. Germline V gives CDR1 SEHNR, CDR2 FQNEAQ (reference sequence). The CDR3 region is CASSPIRGGDHEQYF. In DNA form, the CDR3 reads TGTGCCAGCAGCCCTATCAGAGGGGGCGACCACGAGCAGTACTTC. Drawing the rest from reference TRBV7-9 and TRBJ2-7, the complete variable domain is DTGVSQNPRHKITKRGQNVTFRCDPISEHNRLYWYRQTLGQGPEFLTYFQNEAQLEKSRLLSDRFSAERPKGSFSTLEIQRTEQGDSAMYLCASSPIRGGDHEQYFGPGTRLTVT.